This passage covers 15 T cell receptor beta chains from one sample sequenced in a study of T cell responses to AZD1222 COVID-19 vaccine. The table came from immunoSEQ multiplex PCR; TCRdb's copy has only in-frame clones and leaves some out. The sample holds roughly 100,000 clones; over 75% are singletons and the top ten take around 9.4%. Sequencing was performed on peripheral blood, taken on day 0 of AZD1222 vaccination. These receptors all come from an adult in good health.

The chain recombines TRBV9 with TRBJ2-5; 7 positions agree with TRBD1. The CDR3 is made up of 16 amino acids. The V segment lost 3 bases and the J segment 2 bases; nucleotides outside the gene matches: 10. Germline-derived CDR1 and CDR2 are SGDLS and YYNGEE. The CDR3 region is CASSGPPGQIQETQYF. DNA for the CDR3: TGTGCCAGCAGCGGACCCCCGGGACAGATTCAAGAGACCCAGTACTTC.

The chain has TRBV7-9 and TRBJ1-2, with unresolved D. V dropped 5 bases and J dropped 3 bases, with 7 bases sitting between them. There are 12 residues in the CDR3. The V gene's germline CDR1 is SEHNR and CDR2 FQNEAQ (reference sequence). The CDR3 nucleotides read TGTGCCAGCAGCAAAGACTACTATGGCTACACCTTC. This codes for CASSKDYYGYTF.

The chain uses TRBV28 and TRBJ1-2, with TRBD1 as a possible D gene (6 bases). Germline loops: CDR1 MDHEN, CDR2 SYDVKM. The CDR3 length is 15 residues. Trimming cost V 4 bases and J 4 bases, with 16 bases left between them. The chain's CDR3 is CASSSYRDIGYGYTF. CDR3 DNA: TGTGCCAGCAGTTCATACCGGGACATAGGCTATGGCTACACCTTC.

The chain joins TRBV18 to TRBJ2-3; 10 nucleotides agree with TRBD2. Germline values: CDR1 KGHSH, CDR2 LQKENI. Unmatched junction bases numbered 10, after V lost 6 bases and J lost 4 bases. CDR3 length: 16 residues. CDR3 in DNA: TGTGCCAGCTCTCCCCTTTCTAGCGGGAGTCCAGATACGCAGTATTTT. It specifies CASSPLSSGSPDTQYF.

Of note for this clone: Within the sample, other DNA sequences also encode this same CDR3. CDR3 in DNA: TGTGCCAGCAGTCTCGACAGGGGGCGCGCTGAAGCTTTCTTT. It yields the protein CASSLDRGRAEAFF. The genes are TRBV28 and TRBJ1-1; 10 bases fit TRBD1. Germline values: CDR1 MDHEN, CDR2 SYDVKM. CDR3 length equals 14 residues. The junction had 6 bases not matched to a gene; V was cut back by 5 bases and J by 6 bases.

The chain couples TRBV27 to TRBJ1-5; D possibly corresponds to TRBD1 (6 bases). Germline CDR1 and CDR2: MNHEY and SMNVEV (reference sequence). CDR3 length: 16 amino acids. Trimming shortened V by 0 bases and J by 5 bases, and 14 bases separated the two germline ends. The CDR3 bases are TGTGCCAGCAGTTTATCCGGGACAAGCAGATATCAGCCCCAGCATTTT. This codes for CASSLSGTSRYQPQHF.

This chain links TRBV27 with TRBJ1-1, with D unresolved. The length of the CDR3 is 13 residues. Germline CDR1 is MNHEY and CDR2 is SMNVEV (reference sequence). V lost 5 bases to trimming and J lost 3 bases, with 10 bases between them. The CDR3 sequence: CASSPGLYTEAFF. DNA of the CDR3: TGTGCCAGCAGTCCGGGCCTTTACACTGAAGCTTTCTTT.

This chain links TRBV10-3 with TRBJ1-1; perhaps TRBD1 as D (5 bases). The ends were cut back, 6 bases at V and 10 bases at J, with 18 bases in the middle. The V gene's germline CDR1 is ENHRY and CDR2 SYGVKD. The CDR3 loop spans 13 amino acids. In nucleotides, the CDR3 is TGTGCCATCAGCGGGACTGTAAGGGACGTAGCTTTCTTT. This sequence encodes CAISGTVRDVAFF.

This chain uses TRBV7-2 with TRBJ2-3; TRBD2 agrees at 12 bases. The V gene end was trimmed by 3 bases and the J gene end by 0 bases; junction bases not matched to a gene: 1. CDR3 length: 16 amino acids. The germline gives CDR1 SGHTA, CDR2 FQGNSA. CDR3 coding DNA: TGTGCCAGCAGCTTTGGGACTAGCGGGAGCACAGATACGCAGTATTTT. The encoded protein is CASSFGTSGSTDTQYF.

The rearrangement joins TRBV18 to TRBJ2-3; TRBD2 matches at 8 bases. The germline V gene has CDR1 KGHSH and CDR2 LQKENI. This CDR3 has 16 amino acids. Germline trimming cut 3 bases from V and 4 bases from J; bases unmatched to any gene: 9. The CDR3 DNA sequence: TGTGCCAGCTCACCGACGCGGGGGGCGCCCGCAGATACGCAGTATTTT. It translates to CASSPTRGAPADTQYF.

Comment on this clone: Other DNA sequences within the sample encode an identical CDR3. The chain is built from TRBV14 and TRBJ1-2; D gene uncertain. V was pared by 1 base and J by 4 bases, with 7 bases between. CDR1 is SGHDN and CDR2 is FVKESK in the germline V gene. The CDR3 is 13 amino acids. This CDR3 is CASSQGRSYGYTF. CDR3 DNA sequence: TGTGCCAGCAGCCAAGGAAGGAGCTATGGCTACACCTTC.

This chain uses TRBV6-5 with TRBJ2-3; D gene ambiguous. Trimming took 1 base from V and 5 from J, leaving 13 bases between them. Germline CDR1 is MNHEY and CDR2 is SVGAGI. CDR3 length equals 15 residues. The CDR3 region is CASSYWSRRKDTQYF. The CDR3 nucleotides are TGTGCCAGCAGTTACTGGAGCAGGAGAAAAGATACGCAGTATTTT.

The chain is built from TRBV20-1 and TRBJ1-1; 7 bases are shared with TRBD1. V shed 5 bases, J shed 5 bases, and the junction held 2 bases outside the gene matches. Germline lookup yields CDR1 DFQATT and CDR2 SNEGSKA (reference sequence). This CDR3 comprises 11 residues. Here the CDR3 reads CSASGGTEAFF. The CDR3 DNA sequence: TGCAGTGCTTCAGGGGGGACTGAAGCTTTCTTT.

This rearrangement joins TRBV6-5 to TRBJ1-2; D possibly corresponds to TRBD1 (5 bases). Germline CDR1 is MNHEY and CDR2 is SVGAGI. The CDR3 has 14 residues. Trimming left V 1 base short and J 2 bases short, with 8 bases between. The CDR3: CASSYWDGNYGYTF. Written as DNA, the CDR3 is TGTGCCAGCAGTTACTGGGACGGCAACTATGGCTACACCTTC.

This chain uses TRBV9 with TRBJ2-7; D is possibly TRBD2 (5 bases). Trimming took 4 bases from V and 7 from J, leaving 12 bases between them. The CDR3 spans 12 residues. CDR1 and CDR2 (germline): SGDLS, YYNGEE. CDR3 protein: CASSPGMGEQYF. The CDR3 nucleotides are TGTGCCAGCAGCCCCGGGATGGGAGAGCAGTACTTC. Based on the CDR3 plus reference TRBV9 and TRBJ2-7, the full variable domain is DSGVTQTPKHLITATGQRVTLRCSPRSGDLSVYWYQQSLDQGLQFLIQYYNGEERAKGNILERFSAQQFPDLHSELNLSSLELGDSALYFCASSPGMGEQYFGPGTRLTVT.